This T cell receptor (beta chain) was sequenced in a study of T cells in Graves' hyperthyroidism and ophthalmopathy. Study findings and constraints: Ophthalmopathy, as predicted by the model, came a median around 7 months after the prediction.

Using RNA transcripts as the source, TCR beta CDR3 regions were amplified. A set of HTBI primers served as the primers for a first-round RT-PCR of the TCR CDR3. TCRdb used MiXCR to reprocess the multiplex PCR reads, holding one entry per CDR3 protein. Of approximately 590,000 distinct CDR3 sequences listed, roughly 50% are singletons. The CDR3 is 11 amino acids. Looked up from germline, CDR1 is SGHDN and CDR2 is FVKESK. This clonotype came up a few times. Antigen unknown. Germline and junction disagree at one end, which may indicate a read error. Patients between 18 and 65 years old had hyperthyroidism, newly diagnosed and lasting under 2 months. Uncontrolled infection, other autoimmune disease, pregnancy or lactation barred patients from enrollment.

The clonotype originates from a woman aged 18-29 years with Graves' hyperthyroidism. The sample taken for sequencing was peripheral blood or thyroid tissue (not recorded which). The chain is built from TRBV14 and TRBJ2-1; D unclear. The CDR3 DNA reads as TGTGCCAGCAGCTCCAACAATGAGCAGTTCTTC. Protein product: CASSSNNEQFF.